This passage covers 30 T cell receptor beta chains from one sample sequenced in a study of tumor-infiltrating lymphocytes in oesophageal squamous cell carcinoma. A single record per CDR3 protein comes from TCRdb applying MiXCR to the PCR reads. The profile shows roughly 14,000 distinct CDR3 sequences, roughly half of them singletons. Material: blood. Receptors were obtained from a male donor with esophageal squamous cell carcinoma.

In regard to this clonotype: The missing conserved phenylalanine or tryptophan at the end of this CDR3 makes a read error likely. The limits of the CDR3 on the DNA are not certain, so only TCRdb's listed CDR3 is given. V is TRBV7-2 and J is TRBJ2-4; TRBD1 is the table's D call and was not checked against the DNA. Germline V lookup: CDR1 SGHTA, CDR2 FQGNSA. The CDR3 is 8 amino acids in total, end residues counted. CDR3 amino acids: CASSSRQG.

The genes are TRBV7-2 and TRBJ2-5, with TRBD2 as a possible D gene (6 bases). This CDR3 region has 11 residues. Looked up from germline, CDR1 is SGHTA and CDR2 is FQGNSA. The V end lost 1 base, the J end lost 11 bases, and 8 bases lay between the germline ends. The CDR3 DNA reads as TGTGCCAGCAGCTTAGTTCGGGAGCAGTACTTC. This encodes CASSLVREQYF.

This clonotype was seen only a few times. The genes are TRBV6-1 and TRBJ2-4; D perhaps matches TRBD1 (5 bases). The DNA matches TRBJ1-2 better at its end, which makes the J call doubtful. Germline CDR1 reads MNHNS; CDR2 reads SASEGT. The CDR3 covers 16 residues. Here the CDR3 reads CASTPWGVRGDYGYTF. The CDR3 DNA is TGTGCCAGCACCCCATGGGGGGTTAGAGGGGACTATGGCTACACCTTC.

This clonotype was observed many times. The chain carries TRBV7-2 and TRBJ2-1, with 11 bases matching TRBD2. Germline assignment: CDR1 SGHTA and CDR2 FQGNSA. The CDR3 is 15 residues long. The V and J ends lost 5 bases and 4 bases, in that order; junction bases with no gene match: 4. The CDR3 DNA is TGTGCCAGCAGCACCCGGACTAGCGGGTACAATGAGCAGTTCTTC. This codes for CASSTRTSGYNEQFF. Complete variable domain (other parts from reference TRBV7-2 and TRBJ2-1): GAGVSQSPSNKVTEKGKDVELRCDPISGHTALYWYRQSLGQGLEFLIYFQGNSAPDKSGLPSDRFSAERTGGSVSTLTIQRTQQEDSAVYLCASSTRTSGYNEQFFGPGTRLTVL.

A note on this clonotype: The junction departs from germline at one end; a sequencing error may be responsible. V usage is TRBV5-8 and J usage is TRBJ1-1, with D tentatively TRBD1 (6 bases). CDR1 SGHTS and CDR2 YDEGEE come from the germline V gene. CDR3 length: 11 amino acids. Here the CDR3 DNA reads TGTGCCAGCAGCTTAGTCCAGGGGACCCGATTT. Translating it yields CASSLVQGTRF.

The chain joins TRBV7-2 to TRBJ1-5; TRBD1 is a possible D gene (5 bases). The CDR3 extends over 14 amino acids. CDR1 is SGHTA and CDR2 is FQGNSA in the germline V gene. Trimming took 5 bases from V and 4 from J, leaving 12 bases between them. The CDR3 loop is CASSRTGVNQPQHF. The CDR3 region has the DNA TGTGCCAGCAGCCGAACAGGCGTTAATCAGCCCCAGCATTTT.

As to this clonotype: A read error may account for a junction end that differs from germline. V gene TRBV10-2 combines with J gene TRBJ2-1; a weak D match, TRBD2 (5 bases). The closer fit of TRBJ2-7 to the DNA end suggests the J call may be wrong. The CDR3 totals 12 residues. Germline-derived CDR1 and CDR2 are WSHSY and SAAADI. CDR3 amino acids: CASSGRLNEQYF. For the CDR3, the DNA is TGTGCCAGCAGTGGGCGACTAAACGAGCAGTACTTC.

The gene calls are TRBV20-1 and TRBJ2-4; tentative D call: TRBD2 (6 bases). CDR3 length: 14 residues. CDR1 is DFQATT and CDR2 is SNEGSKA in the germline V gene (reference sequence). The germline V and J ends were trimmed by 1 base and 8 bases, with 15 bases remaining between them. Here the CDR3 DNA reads TGCAGTGCTAGAGTTGGAGGGAATCGGGACATTCAGTACTTC. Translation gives CSARVGGNRDIQYF.

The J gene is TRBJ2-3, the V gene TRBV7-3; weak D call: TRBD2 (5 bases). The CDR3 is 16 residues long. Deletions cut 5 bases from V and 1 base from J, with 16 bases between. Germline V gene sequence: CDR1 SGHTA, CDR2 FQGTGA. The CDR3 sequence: CASSPGLSGGTDTQYF. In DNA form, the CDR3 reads TGTGCCAGCAGCCCAGGACTGTCAGGTGGCACAGATACGCAGTATTTT.

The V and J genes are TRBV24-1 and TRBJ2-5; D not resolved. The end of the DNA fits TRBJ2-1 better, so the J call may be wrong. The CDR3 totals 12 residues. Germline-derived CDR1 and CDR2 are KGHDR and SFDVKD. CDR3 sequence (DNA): TGTGCCACCTCAGAGGCCTACAATGAGCAGTTCTTC. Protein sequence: CATSEAYNEQFF.

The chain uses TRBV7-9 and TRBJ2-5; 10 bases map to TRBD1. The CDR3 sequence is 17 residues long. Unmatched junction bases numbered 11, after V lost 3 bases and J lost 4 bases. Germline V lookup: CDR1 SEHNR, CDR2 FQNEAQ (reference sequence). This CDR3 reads CASSLGLTGGLGETQYF. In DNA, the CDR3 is TGTGCCAGCAGCTTGGGGTTGACAGGGGGCTTGGGAGAGACCCAGTACTTC.

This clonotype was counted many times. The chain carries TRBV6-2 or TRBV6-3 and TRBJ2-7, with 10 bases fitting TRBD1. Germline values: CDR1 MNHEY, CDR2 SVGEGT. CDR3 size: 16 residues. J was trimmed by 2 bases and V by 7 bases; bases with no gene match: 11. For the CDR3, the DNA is TGTGCCAGCATCCCAGACGTGGGACAGGGGACCTACGAGCAGTACTTC. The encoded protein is CASIPDVGQGTYEQYF.

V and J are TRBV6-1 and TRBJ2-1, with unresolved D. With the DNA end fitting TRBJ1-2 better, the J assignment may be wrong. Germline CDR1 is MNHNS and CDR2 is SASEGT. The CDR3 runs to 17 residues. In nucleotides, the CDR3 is TGTGCCAGCAGCAGCGGCCTCGACGGACTAGGTCTCTATGGCTACACCTTC. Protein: CASSSGLDGLGLYGYTF.

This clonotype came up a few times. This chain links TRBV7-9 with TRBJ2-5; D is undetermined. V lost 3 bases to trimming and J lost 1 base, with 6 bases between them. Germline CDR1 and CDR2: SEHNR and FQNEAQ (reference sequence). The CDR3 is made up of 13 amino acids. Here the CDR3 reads CASSFGLQETQYF. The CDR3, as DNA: TGTGCCAGCAGCTTCGGGCTCCAAGAGACCCAGTACTTC.

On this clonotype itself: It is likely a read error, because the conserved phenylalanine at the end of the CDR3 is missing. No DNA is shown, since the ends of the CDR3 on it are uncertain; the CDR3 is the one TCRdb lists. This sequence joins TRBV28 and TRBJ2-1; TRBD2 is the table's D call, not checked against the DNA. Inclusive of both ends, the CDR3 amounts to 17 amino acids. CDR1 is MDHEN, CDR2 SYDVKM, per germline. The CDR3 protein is CASSSPGGGNYGYTFGS.

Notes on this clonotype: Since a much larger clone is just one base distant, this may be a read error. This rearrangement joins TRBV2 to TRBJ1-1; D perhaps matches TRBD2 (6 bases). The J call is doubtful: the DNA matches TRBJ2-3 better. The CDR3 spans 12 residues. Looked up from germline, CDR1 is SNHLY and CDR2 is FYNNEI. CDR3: CASGRWQDTQYF. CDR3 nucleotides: TGTGCCAGTGGGAGGTGGCAAGATACGCAGTATTTT.

In nucleotides, the CDR3 is TGTGCCAGCAGCTTGGGCCCCCGTTGGGCAGACTATGGCTACACCTTC. It is translated as CASSLGPRWADYGYTF. The genes are TRBV7-6 and TRBJ1-2; D remains ambiguous. In germline, CDR1 is SGHVS, CDR2 FNYEAQ. The V end lost 3 bases, the J end lost 3 bases, and 17 bases lay between the germline ends. CDR3 length equals 16 residues. The variable domain in full, with the rest retrieved from reference TRBV7-6 and TRBJ1-2, is GAGVSQSPRYKVTKRGQDVALRCDPISGHVSLYWYRQALGQGPEFLTYFNYEAQQDKSGLPNDRFSAERPEGSISTLTIQRTEQRDSAMYRCASSLGPRWADYGYTFGSGTRLTVV.

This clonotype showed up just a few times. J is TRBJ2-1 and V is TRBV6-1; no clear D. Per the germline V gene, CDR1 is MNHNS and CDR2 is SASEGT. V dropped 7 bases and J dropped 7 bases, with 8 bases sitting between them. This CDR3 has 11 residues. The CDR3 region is CASNRANEQFF. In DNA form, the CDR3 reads TGTGCCAGCAATCGTGCGAATGAGCAGTTCTTC.

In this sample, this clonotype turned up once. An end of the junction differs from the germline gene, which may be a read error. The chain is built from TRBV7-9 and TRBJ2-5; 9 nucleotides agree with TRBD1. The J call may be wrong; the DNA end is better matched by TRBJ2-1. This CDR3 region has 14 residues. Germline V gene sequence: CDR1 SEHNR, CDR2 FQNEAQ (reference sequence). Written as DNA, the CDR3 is TGTGCTAGCAGTCGGGGACAGGGTGTCTATGAGCAGTTCTTC. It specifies CASSRGQGVYEQFF.

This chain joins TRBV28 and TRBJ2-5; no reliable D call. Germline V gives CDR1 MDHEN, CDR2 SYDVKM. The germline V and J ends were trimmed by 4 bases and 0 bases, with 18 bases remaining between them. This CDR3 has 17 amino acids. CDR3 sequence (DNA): TGTGCCAGCAGTTCCGTGACTGAAAAACCGTACCAAGAGACCCAGTACTTC. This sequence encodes CASSSVTEKPYQETQYF.

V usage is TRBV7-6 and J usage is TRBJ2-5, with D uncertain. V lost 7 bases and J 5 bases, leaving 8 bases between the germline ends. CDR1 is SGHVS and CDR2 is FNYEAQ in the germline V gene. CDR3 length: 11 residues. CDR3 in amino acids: CASTNAETQYF. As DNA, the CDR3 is TGTGCCAGCACTAACGCGGAGACCCAGTACTTC.

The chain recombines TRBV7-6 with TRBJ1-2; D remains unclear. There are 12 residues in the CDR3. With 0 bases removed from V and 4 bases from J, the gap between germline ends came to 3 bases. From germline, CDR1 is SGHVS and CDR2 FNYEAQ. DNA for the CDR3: TGTGCCAGCAGCTTAGCCGGCTATGGCTACACCTTC. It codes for CASSLAGYGYTF.

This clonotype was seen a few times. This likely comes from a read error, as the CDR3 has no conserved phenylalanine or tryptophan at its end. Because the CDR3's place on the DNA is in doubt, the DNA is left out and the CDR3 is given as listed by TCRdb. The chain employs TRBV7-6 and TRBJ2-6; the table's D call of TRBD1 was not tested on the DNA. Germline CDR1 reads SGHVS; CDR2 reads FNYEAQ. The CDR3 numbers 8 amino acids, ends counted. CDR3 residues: CASSLEGV.

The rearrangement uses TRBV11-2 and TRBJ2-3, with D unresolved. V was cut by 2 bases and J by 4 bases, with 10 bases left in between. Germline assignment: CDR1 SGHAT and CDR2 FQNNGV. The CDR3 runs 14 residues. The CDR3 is CASSLFFTPDTQYF. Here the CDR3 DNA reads TGTGCCAGCAGCTTATTTTTCACGCCAGATACGCAGTATTTT.

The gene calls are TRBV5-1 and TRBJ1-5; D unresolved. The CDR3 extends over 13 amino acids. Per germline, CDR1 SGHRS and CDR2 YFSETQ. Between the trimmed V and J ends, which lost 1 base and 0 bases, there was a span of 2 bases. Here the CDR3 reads CASSLNSNQPQHF. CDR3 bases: TGCGCCAGCAGCTTGAATAGCAATCAGCCCCAGCATTTT.

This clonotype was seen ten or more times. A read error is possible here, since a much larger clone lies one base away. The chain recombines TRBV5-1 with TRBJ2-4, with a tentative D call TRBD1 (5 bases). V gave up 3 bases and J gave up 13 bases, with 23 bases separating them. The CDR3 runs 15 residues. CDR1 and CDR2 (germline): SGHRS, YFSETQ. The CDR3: CASSYVTGGHNEQYF. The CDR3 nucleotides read TGCGCCAGCAGCTATGTGACGGGTGGACACAATGAGCAGTACTTC.

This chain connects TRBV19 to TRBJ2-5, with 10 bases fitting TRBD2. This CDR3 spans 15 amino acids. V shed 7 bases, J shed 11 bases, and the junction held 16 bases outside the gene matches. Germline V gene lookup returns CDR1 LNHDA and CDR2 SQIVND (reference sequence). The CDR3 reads CASKELAGSYNEQYF. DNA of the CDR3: TGTGCCAGTAAGGAACTAGCGGGGTCCTACAATGAGCAGTACTTC.

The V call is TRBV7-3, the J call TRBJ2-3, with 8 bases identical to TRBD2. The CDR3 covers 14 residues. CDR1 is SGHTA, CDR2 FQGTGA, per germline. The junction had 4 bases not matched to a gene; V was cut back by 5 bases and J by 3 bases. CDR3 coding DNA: TGTGCCAGCAGCACGGGGGGGTGGACAGATACGCAGTATTTT. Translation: CASSTGGWTDTQYF.

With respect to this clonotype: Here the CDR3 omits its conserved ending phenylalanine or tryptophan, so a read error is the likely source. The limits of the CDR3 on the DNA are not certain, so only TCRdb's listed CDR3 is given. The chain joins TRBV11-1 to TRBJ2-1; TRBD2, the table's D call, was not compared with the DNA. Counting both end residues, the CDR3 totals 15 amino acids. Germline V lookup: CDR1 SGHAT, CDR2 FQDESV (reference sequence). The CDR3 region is CASSSLRDYEQYFGN.

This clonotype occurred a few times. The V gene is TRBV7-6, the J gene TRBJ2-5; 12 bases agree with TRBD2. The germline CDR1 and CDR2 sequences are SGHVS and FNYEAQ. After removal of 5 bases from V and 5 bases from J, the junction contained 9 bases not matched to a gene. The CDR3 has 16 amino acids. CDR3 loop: CASSLTSGSGCETQYF. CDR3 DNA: TGTGCCAGCAGCCTGACTAGCGGGAGTGGATGCGAGACCCAGTACTTC.